This TCR beta chain was documented in a study of beta chain features in type 1 diabetes (dated by TCRdb to between 2017 and 2018). Study-wide context: Mean age, gender distribution, total cell number and subset yield did not differ between patients and healthy donors. A total of over 95,000,000 sorted cells were examined across all samples, and RNA yield correlated strongly with the number of cells per subset. In the study, recently diagnosed type 1 diabetes patients and matched healthy donors were compared on the TCRB repertoires of their sorted circulating CD4+ T cell subsets. Naive and central memory subsets were obtained from all 30 or so donors, but regulatory and stem cell-like memory subsets were isolated from only 8 patients and roughly 8 healthy donors.

From each donor, a single peripheral blood sample of approximately 110 mL on average was drawn into heparinised tubes. A BD FACSAria II and a panel including CD45RO, CCR7, CD25, CD127, CD95 and CD27 were used to sort naive, central memory, regulatory and stem cell-like memory CD4+ T cells. A purity above 98% was achieved for all sorted populations. PBMCs were isolated immediately by Lymphoprep density gradient centrifugation and stained directly without culture. So that batch effects would be minimized, each experiment stained and sorted samples in pairs, pairing one healthy donor with one patient. Note on this clone: There is no known antigen for this receptor. No qualities accompany the bases; no much larger clone lies one base away.

The High Capacity cDNA Reverse Transcription Kit was used to reverse transcribe all of the isolated RNA, meaning that expressed TCRB transcripts were what got sequenced. Deep immunoSEQ sequencing was performed on naive, central memory and regulatory T cell samples, with an average of roughly 3.3 million total reads per sample. Sorted cells were lysed in RLT buffer and RNA was extracted with DNase-treated RNeasy Micro or Mini kits, depending on cell number. Each cell subset was processed separately to prevent cross-contamination, with patient and healthy donor samples processed together. TCRB sequences were amplified from cDNA with the immunoSEQ multiplex PCR, producing 87-bp fragments spanning the CDR3 region. The amplicons were sequenced using the Illumina HiSeq platform. For the original study's pipeline: PCR bias was corrected computationally using synthetic template baselines, and reads within Hamming distance 2 were collapsed, with unmergeable singletons discarded. Reads were aligned to IMGT to assign V, D and J genes, CDR3 length, and insertions or deletions at six rearrangement sites. Within each subset, clonotype counts were normalized to sorted cell number, and only after that were true diversity and Gini coefficients computed with the tcR R package. The overlap coefficient, calculated on TCRB nucleotide sequences, was used to quantify repertoire sharing. TCRdb re-hosts the immuneACCESS table, in-frame sequences only. Its copies lack some clones; in the studies checked, an unresolved V gene accounts for under half of them, and the cause for the rest is not known. The V and J calls and clone size are taken from that table; D and trimming were inferred from the DNA. This sample holds 200,000 to 250,000 clones; about 30% were observed only once. The top ten constitute 4% of the sample.

Overall study results and their limits: Naive, central memory and regulatory TCRB repertoires appeared to be more alike among patients than among healthy donors. Because cDNA was sequenced instead of genomic DNA, highly expressing activated cells could be over-represented, though the groups showed no difference in activation or CD3 levels. Type 1 diabetes patients showed a moderate but significant shortening of TCRB CDR3 length in all four CD4+ subsets. Because small numbers of individuals were included in the HLA sub-analyses, any influence of HLA type on TCRB rearrangement was left unresolved. PCR may preferentially amplify shorter templates, but because patient and control samples were amplified and corrected together, any resulting skew would affect both groups equally. Patients with type 1 diabetes made fewer insertions and deleted more nucleotides at VDJ recombination sites, implying thymic rearrangement abnormalities.

Reading the germline V gene (reference sequence) gives CDR1 GTSNPN and CDR2 SVGIG. V drops 0 bases and J drops 8 bases, leaving 19 bases in between. The cysteine opens and the phenylalanine closes a CDR3 of 15 amino acids. Just the 45-base CDR3 DNA is kept, in frame starting at base 1. This chain joins TRBV30 to TRBJ1-2; no D gene call is confident. Source material: central memory CD4+ T cells from blood. The sequence came from a man between 25 and 39 years old in good health. The CDR3 amino acid sequence is: CAWSVNAGNPRGYTF. The nucleotide sequence reads TGTGCCTGGAGTGTAAACGCAGGTAACCCGAGAGGCTACACCTTC.